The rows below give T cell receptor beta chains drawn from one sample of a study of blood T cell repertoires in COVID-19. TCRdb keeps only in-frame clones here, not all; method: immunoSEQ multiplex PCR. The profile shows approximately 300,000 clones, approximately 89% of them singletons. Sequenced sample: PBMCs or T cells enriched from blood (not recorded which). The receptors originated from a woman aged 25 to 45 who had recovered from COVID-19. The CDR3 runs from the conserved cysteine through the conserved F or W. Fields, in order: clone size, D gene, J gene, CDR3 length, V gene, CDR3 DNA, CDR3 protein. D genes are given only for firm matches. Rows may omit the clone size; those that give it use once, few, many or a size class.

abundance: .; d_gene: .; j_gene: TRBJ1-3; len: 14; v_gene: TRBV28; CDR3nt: TGTGCCGCGGCTGGAGCGGCAGAGCGAAACACCATATATTTT; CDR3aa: CAAAGAAERNTIYF
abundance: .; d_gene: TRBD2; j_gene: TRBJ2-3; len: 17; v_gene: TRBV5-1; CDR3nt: TGCGCCAGCAGCCAAATCGGACTAGCGGGGGGATCAGATACGCAGTATTTT; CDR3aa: CASSQIGLAGGSDTQYF
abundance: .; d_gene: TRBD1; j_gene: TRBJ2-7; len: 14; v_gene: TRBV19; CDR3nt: TGTGCCAGTAGCGTACAGGGGTCCTCTTACGAGCAGTACTTC; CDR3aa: CASSVQGSSYEQYF
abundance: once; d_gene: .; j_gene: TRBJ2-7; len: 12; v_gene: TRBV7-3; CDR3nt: TGTGCCAGCAGCCTAGTAGTAGGGGTGCAGTACTTC; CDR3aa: CASSLVVGVQYF
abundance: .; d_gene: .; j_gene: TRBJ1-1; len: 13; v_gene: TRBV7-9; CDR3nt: TGTGCCAGCAGCTTCCGGTCGGGGGCTGAAGCTTTCTTT; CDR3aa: CASSFRSGAEAFF
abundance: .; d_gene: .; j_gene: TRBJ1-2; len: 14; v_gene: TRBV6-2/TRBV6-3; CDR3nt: TGTGCCAGCAGTGACTCAGCGCTCAACTATGGCTACACCTTC; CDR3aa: CASSDSALNYGYTF
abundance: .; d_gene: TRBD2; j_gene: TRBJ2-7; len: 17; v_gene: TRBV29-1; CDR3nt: TGCAGCGTGGGAGGACTAGCGGGGGGCTTAAGCTCCTACGAGCAGTACTTC; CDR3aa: CSVGGLAGGLSSYEQYF
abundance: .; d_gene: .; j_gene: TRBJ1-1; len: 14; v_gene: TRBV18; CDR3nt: TGTGCCAGCTCACCACAGGCCAGGGTAATTGAAGCTTTCTTT; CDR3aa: CASSPQARVIEAFF
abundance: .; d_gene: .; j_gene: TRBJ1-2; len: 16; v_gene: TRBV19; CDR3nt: TGTGCCAGTAGTCCGGGACTTGTCCGGGGAGGCTATGGCTACACCTTC; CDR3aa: CASSPGLVRGGYGYTF
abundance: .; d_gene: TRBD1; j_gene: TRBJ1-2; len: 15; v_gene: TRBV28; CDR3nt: TGTGCCAGTTTCGATCAGGGGACAGGGGTCTATGGCTACACCTTC; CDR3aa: CASFDQGTGVYGYTF
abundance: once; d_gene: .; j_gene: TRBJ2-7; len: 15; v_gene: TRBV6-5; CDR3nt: TGTGCCAGCTGCCCCGGGGATCCGGGCCCCTACGAGCAGTACTTC; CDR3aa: CASCPGDPGPYEQYF
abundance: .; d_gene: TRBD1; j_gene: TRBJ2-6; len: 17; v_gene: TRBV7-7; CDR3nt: TGTGCCAGCAGCTTAGCGCTGAGGGGGCCCGGGGCCAACGTCCTGACTTTC; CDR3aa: CASSLALRGPGANVLTF
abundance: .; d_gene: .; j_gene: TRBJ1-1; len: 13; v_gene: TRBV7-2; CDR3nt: TGTGCCAGCAGCTTACAGGGGTGGTCTGAAGCTTTCTTT; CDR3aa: CASSLQGWSEAFF
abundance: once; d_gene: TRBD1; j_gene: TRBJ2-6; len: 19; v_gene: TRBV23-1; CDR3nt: TGCGCCACCGAGGACAGGGCCCTACCTTATTCCTCTGGGGCCAACGTCCTGACTTTC; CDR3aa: CATEDRALPYSSGANVLTF
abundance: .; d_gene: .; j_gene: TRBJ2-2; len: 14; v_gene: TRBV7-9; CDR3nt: TGTGCCAGCAGCTTAGCGGCTAGGACCGGGGAGCTGTTTTTT; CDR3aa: CASSLAARTGELFF
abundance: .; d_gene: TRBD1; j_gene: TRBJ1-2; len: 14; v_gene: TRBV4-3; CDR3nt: TGCGCCAGCAGCCAAGAGGTCGGGACAGCAGGCTACACCTTC; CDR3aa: CASSQEVGTAGYTF
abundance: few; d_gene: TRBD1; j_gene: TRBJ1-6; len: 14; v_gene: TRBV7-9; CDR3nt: TGTGCCAGCAGCCGGGGACAGGATTATTCACCCCTCCACTTT; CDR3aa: CASSRGQDYSPLHF
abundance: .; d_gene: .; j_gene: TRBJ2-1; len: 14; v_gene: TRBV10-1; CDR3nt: TGCGCCAGCAGTGGGTTTGAAGCGGACGCTGAGCAGTTCTTC; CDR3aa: CASSGFEADAEQFF
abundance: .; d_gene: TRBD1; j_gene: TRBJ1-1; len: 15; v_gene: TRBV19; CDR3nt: TGTGCCAGTAGTGCCCTACAGGGGTGGGACACTGAAGCTTTCTTT; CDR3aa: CASSALQGWDTEAFF
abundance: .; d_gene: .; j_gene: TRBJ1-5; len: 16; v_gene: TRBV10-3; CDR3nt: TGTGCCATCAGTGAGTCTGGAGACTTGAGCAATCAGCCCCAGCATTTT; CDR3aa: CAISESGDLSNQPQHF
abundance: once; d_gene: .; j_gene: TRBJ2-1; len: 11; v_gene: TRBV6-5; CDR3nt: TGTGCCAGCAGGGCCGACAATGAGCAGTTCTTC; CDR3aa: CASRADNEQFF
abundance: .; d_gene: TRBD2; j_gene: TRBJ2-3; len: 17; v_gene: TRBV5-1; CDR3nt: TGCGCCAGCAGCTTGAGTCCTAGCGGGGGGCTCACAGATACGCAGTATTTT; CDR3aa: CASSLSPSGGLTDTQYF
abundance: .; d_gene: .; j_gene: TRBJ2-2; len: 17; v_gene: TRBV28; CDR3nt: TGTGCCAGCAGTTCCCCTGGTGAGGCTTTGAACACCGGGGAGCTGTTTTTT; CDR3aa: CASSSPGEALNTGELFF
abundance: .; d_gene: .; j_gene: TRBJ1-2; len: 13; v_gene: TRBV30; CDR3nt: TGTGCCTGGAGGTGGCGGCCGGACTATGGCTACACCTTC; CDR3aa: CAWRWRPDYGYTF
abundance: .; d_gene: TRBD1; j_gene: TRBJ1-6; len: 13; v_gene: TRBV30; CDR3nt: TGTGCCCGCGGACAGGTCAATAATTCACCCCTCCACTTT; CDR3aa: CARGQVNNSPLHF
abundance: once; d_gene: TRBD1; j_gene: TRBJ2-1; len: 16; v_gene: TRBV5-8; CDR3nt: TGTGCCAGCAGCTTGGAAGGGGGCTTTATCTACAATGAGCAGTTCTTC; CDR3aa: CASSLEGGFIYNEQFF
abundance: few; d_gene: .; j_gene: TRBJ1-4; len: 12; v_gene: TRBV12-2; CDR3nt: TGTCCTCACCCGGGGACTCCGGAAAAACTGTTTTTT; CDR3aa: CPHPGTPEKLFF
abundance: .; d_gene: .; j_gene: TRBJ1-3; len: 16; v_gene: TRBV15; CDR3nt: TGTGCCACCAGCAGAAGAGGGGGAAGCTCTGGAAACACCATATATTTT; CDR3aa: CATSRRGGSSGNTIYF
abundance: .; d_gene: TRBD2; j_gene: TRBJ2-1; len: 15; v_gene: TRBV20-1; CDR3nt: TGCAGTGCTAGTTTGCTGCGGGGGGCCATTCATGAGCAGTTCTTC; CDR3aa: CSASLLRGAIHEQFF
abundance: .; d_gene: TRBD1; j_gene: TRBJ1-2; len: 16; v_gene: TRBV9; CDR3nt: TGTGCCAGCAGTGATAGAGTCGGGACAGGGGGCGATGGCTACACCTTC; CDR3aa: CASSDRVGTGGDGYTF
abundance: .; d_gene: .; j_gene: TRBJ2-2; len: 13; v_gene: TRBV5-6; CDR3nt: TGTGCCAGCAGGGGCAGGCGCACCGGGGAGCTGTTTTTT; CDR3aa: CASRGRRTGELFF
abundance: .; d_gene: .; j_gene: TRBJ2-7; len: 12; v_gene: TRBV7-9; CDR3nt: TGTGCCAGCAGCGCACAGGGTTACGAGCAGTACTTC; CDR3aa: CASSAQGYEQYF
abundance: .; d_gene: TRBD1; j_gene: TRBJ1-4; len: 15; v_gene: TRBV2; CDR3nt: TGTGCCAGCAGTGAATGGACAGGGGGAGGTGAAAAACTGTTTTTT; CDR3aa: CASSEWTGGGEKLFF
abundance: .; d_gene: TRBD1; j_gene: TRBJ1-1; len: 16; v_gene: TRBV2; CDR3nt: TGTGCTATCAGCGGGACAGGGGGCGGGATTACTGAGGAAGCTTTCTTT; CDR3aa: CAISGTGGGITEEAFF
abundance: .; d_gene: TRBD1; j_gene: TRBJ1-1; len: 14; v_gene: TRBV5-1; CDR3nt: TGCGCCAGCAGCCAGGGACAGGGCCCCAGGGGGGCTTTCTTT; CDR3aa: CASSQGQGPRGAFF
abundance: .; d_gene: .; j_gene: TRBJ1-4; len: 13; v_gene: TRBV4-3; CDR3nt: TGCGCCAGCAGCCATACAACTAATGAAAAACTGTTTTTT; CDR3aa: CASSHTTNEKLFF
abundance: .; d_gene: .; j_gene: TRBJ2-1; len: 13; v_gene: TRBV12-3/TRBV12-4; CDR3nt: TGTGCCAGCAGTTTACTCGGGTACAATGAGCAGTTCTTC; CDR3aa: CASSLLGYNEQFF
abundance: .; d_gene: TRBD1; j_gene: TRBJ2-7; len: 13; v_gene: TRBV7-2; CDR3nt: TGTGCCAGCAGTGGGGACAGGGAGGGCGAGCAGTACTTC; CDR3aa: CASSGDREGEQYF
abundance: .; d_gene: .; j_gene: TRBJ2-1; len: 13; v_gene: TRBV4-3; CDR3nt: TGCGCCAGCAGCCAATACGCCGCGGATGAGCAGTTCTTC; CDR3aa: CASSQYAADEQFF
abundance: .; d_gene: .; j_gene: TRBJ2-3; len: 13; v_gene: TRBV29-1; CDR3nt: TGCAGCGTTGGCGGCAGAAGCACAGATACGCAGTATTTT; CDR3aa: CSVGGRSTDTQYF
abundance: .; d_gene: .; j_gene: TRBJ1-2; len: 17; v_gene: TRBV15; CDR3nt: TGTGCCACCAGCAGAGATATGGGGCTCTCAGCTAACTATGGCTACACCTTC; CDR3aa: CATSRDMGLSANYGYTF
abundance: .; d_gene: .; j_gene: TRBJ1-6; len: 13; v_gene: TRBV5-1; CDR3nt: TGCGCCAGCAGCTGGGCCAGGGACTGGCCCCTCCACTTT; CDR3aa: CASSWARDWPLHF
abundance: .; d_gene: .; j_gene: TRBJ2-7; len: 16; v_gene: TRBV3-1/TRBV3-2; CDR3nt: TGTGCCAGCAGCCCCGACCCGGCGGCTAGATCCTACGAGCAGTACTTC; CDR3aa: CASSPDPAARSYEQYF
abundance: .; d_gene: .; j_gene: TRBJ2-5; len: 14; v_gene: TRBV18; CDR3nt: TGTGCCAGCTCCTACCCCTCTTTCCAAGAGACCCAGTACTTC; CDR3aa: CASSYPSFQETQYF
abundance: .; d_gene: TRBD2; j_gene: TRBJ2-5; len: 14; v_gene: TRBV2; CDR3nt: TGTGCCAGCAGTGAACGCAGGGAGGGAGAGACCCAGTACTTC; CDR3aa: CASSERREGETQYF
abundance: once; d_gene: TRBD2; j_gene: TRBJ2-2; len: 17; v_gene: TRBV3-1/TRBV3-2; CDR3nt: TGTGCCAGCAGCCAAATCACTAGCGGTCCGAACACCGGGGAGCTGTTTTTT; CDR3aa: CASSQITSGPNTGELFF
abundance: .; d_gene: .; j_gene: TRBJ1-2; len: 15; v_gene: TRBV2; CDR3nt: TGTGCCAGCAGTGAACGCCGCAGGGCCGCCTATGGCTACACCTTC; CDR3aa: CASSERRRAAYGYTF
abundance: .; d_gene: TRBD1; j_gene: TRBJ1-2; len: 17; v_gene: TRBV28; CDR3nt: TGTGCCAGCAGTCCCAGAGGACAGGGGCCCCGCAGCTATGGCTACACCTTC; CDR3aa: CASSPRGQGPRSYGYTF
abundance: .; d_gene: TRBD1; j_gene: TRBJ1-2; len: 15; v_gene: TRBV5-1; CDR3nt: TGCGCCAGCAGCCCCGGACAGGGGGCTATCTATGGCTACACCTTC; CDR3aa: CASSPGQGAIYGYTF
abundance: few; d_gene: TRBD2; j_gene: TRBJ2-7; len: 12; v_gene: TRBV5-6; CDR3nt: TGTGCCAGCAGCCCGGGGGGTTACGAGCAGTACTTC; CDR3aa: CASSPGGYEQYF
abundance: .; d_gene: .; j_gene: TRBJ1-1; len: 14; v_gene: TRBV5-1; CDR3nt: TGCGCCAGCAGCTTAAAGCGGGGAGGCACTGAAGCTTTCTTT; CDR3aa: CASSLKRGGTEAFF
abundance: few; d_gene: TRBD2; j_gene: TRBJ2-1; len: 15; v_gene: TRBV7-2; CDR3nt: TGTGCCAGCAGCTTAGTTGACCTAGCGGGGGGGCGTCTTTTCTTC; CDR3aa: CASSLVDLAGGRLFF